These T cell receptor beta chains were read from a single sample in a study of shared clonotypes between healthy human individuals. The table came from immunoSEQ multiplex PCR; TCRdb's copy has only in-frame clones and leaves some out. The sample has approximately 1,500,000 clones, 98% seen once. What was sequenced was naive CD4+ T cells sorted from blood. The receptors were gathered from a man younger than 45 in good health. The CDR3 runs from the conserved cysteine through the conserved F or W. The D gene is left open where the match is weak. Some rows have no size entry. The others give once, few or many, or a class for an expanded clone.

cdr3_nt | cdr3_aa | d_call | v_call | cdr3_length | j_call | clone_size
TGTGCCAGCAGGACTAGCGGCAGCACAGATACGCAGTATTTT | CASRTSGSTDTQYF | TRBD2 | TRBV5-4 | 14 | TRBJ2-3 | -
TGTGCCAGCAGCTCGTATAACTATGGCTACACCTTC | CASSSYNYGYTF | - | TRBV11-2 | 12 | TRBJ1-2 | few
TGTGCCAGCAGCGGGGAATACGAGCAGTACTTC | CASSGEYEQYF | - | TRBV7-9 | 11 | TRBJ2-7 | -
TGTGCCAGCAGTTCTGGACTAGCGGGAGTACGCGAGCAGTACTTC | CASSSGLAGVREQYF | TRBD2 | TRBV28 | 15 | TRBJ2-7 | -
TGCGCCAGCAGCTTGGCAACAGGGGGCCCGAACACCGGGGAGCTGTTTTTT | CASSLATGGPNTGELFF | TRBD1 | TRBV5-1 | 17 | TRBJ2-2 | -
TGTGCCAGCAGCAGACACAGGGCCGCAGATACGCAGTATTTT | CASSRHRAADTQYF | - | TRBV11-3 | 14 | TRBJ2-3 | -
TGTGCCAGCCGACTGGGGGGGGGCACGTACGAGCAGTACTTC | CASRLGGGTYEQYF | - | TRBV18 | 14 | TRBJ2-7 | -
TGTGCCAGCAGCGTATTAGCGGGGGTCGGGACAGATACGCAGTATTTT | CASSVLAGVGTDTQYF | TRBD2 | TRBV9 | 16 | TRBJ2-3 | -
TGTGCCAGCAGCTCGGGAGTAGGGGAAGCTTTCTTT | CASSSGVGEAFF | - | TRBV7-2 | 12 | TRBJ1-1 | -
TGCGCCAGCAGCCCGGGCCTAGCGGAGACCCAGTACTTC | CASSPGLAETQYF | - | TRBV5-1 | 13 | TRBJ2-5 | -
TGTGCCATCAGGGTTGACGGCTACACTGAAGCTTTCTTT | CAIRVDGYTEAFF | - | TRBV10-3 | 13 | TRBJ1-1 | -